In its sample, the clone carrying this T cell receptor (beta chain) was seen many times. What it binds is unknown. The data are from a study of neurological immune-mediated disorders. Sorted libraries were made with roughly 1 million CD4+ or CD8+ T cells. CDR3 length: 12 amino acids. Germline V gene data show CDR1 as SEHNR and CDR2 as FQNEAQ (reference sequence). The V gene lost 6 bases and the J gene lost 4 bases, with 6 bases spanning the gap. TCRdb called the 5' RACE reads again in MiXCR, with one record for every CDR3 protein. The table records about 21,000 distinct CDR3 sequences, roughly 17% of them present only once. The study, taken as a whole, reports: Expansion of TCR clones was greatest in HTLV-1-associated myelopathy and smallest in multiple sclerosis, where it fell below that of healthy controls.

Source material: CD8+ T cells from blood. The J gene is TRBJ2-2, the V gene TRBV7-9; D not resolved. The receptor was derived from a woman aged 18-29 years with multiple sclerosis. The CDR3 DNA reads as TGTGCCAGCAGTCACAGCACCGGGGAGCTGTTTTTT. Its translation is CASSHSTGELFF.